This TCR beta chain was identified during a study of Ad26.COV2.S vaccination and SARS-CoV-2 variants. Overall study context: Once, or twice with 56 days between doses, Ad26.COV2.S was given intramuscularly.

The treatment here: 15 to 20 received Ad26.COV2.S at low or high dose, single or two shots; a few received placebo; per-sample allocation not given. Sampling was done on day 63 after the first vaccine or placebo injection. This Boston cohort included adults aged 18-55 years. CDR1 is SGHNT and CDR2 is YYREEE in the germline V gene (reference sequence). Trimming cost V 3 bases and J 6 bases, with 10 bases left between them. The CDR3 contains 13 residues. Using immunoSEQ multiplex PCR, the repertoire was profiled, and TCRdb retains in-frame clones only, with some absent. The table lists about 680,000 clones, more than 70% of them singletons. General study results and limits: Similar non-spike TCR breadth was observed in recipients of vaccine and of placebo. Using TCR breadth and depth analyses may have led to underestimated total T cell responses.

For this clone: Its antigen is not known.

The chain recombines TRBV5-4 with TRBJ2-1, with D tentatively TRBD1 (6 bases). This material consisted of peripheral blood, taken in a trial of Ad26.COV2.S vaccine versus placebo. The clonotype comes from a person between 18 and 60 years old who received the Ad26.COV2.S COVID-19 vaccine or a placebo. The CDR3 sequence is CASSSIQGNEQFF. The CDR3 nucleotides are TGTGCCAGCAGCTCGATACAGGGCAATGAGCAGTTCTTC.